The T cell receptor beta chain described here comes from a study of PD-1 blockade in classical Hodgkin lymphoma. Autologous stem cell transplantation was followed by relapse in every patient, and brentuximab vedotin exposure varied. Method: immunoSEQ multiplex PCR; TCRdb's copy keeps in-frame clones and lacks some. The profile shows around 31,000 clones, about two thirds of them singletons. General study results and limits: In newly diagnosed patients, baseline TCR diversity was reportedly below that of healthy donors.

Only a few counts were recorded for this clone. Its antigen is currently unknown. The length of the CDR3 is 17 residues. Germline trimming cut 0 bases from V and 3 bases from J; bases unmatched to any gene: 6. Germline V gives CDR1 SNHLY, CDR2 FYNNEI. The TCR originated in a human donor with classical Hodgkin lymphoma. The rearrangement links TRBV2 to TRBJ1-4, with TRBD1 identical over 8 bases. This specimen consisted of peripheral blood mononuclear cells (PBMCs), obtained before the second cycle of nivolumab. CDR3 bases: TGTGCCAGCAGTGAAGCCCGGGACAGGAGCGCTAATGAAAAACTGTTTTTT. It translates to CASSEARDRSANEKLFF.